These 31 T cell receptor beta chains originate from one sample sequenced in a study of shared clonotypes between healthy human individuals. Profiling relied on immunoSEQ multiplex PCR, and the TCRdb table lists in-frame clones only, not all of them. The table has some 1.5 million clones, approximately 98% seen once; the top ten hold about 0.45%. The sample was naive CD4+ T cells sorted from blood. Subset noted: CD45RA+ positively selected. The receptor source for this set is a man aged 25 to 45 in good health.

V and J are TRBV7-9 and TRBJ2-1; D perhaps matches TRBD2 (6 bases). The germline gives CDR1 SEHNR, CDR2 FQNEAQ (reference sequence). V lost 5 bases and J lost 15, with 14 bases in between. CDR3 length equals 11 residues. Here the CDR3 reads CASSQLALRFF. The CDR3 region has the DNA TGTGCCAGCAGCCAACTAGCCTTACGGTTCTTC. Full variable domain (remainder filled in from reference TRBV7-9 and TRBJ2-1): DTGVSQNPRHKITKRGQNVTFRCDPISEHNRLYWYRQTLGQGPEFLTYFQNEAQLEKSRLLSDRFSAERPKGSFSTLEIQRTEQGDSAMYLCASSQLALRFFGPGTRLTVL.

The chain employs TRBV18 and TRBJ2-7; the D gene could be TRBD1 or TRBD2 (6 bases each). CDR1 is KGHSH and CDR2 is LQKENI in the germline V gene. V dropped 6 bases and J dropped 3 bases, with 18 bases sitting between them. This CDR3 is 15 amino acids long. The CDR3 DNA reads TGTGCCAGCTCCCCCAGGAGGGGGGTCTACTACGAGCAGTACTTC. Residues: CASSPRRGVYYEQYF.

This chain links TRBV2 with TRBJ2-7; TRBD2 might be the D (6 bases). V shed 2 bases and J shed 7 bases, with 9 bases lying between them. Per germline, CDR1 SNHLY and CDR2 FYNNEI. The CDR3 has 12 amino acids. For the CDR3, the DNA is TGTGCCAGCAGTGAAACGGCGGGGGAGCAGTACTTC. It yields the protein CASSETAGEQYF. The variable domain in full, completed from reference TRBV2 and TRBJ2-7, reads EPEVTQTPSHQVTQMGQEVILRCVPISNHLYFYWYRQILGQKVEFLVSFYNNEISEKSEIFDDQFSVERPDGSNFTLKIRSTKLEDSAMYFCASSETAGEQYFGPGTRLTVT.

The V and J genes are TRBV19 and TRBJ1-2; D remains ambiguous. The germline V gene encodes CDR1 LNHDA and CDR2 SQIVND (reference sequence). This CDR3 has 14 residues. V was pared by 6 bases and J by 1 base, with 12 bases between. DNA for the CDR3: TGTGCCAGTAGATTTATTGACCTTAACTATGGCTACACCTTC. Its translation is CASRFIDLNYGYTF.

This chain links TRBV7-9 with TRBJ1-4; D might be TRBD1 (6 bases). The CDR3 covers 16 residues. Germline assignment: CDR1 SEHNR and CDR2 FQNEAQ (reference sequence). Trimming took 5 bases from V and 0 from J, leaving 13 bases between them. CDR3 amino acids: CASSRGQIATNEKLFF. The CDR3 bases are TGTGCCAGCAGCCGCGGACAGATTGCAACTAATGAAAAACTGTTTTTT.

The chain joins TRBV6-1 to TRBJ1-5; TRBD1 might be the D (5 bases). The CDR3 extends over 15 amino acids. Germline V gives CDR1 MNHNS, CDR2 SASEGT. The V end was cut by 6 bases, the J end by 2 bases, with 14 bases between. CDR3 DNA: TGTGCCAGCAGCGTATTCTCGGGGGGCAATCAGCCCCAGCATTTT. Translated: CASSVFSGGNQPQHF.

This chain uses TRBV5-1 with TRBJ2-6; no clear D. This CDR3 contains 15 residues. The V gene's germline CDR1 is SGHRS and CDR2 YFSETQ. V lost 4 bases to trimming and J lost 3 bases, with 11 bases between them. CDR3: CASSPPFDGANVLTF. The CDR3 DNA reads as TGCGCCAGCAGCCCACCGTTTGATGGGGCCAACGTCCTGACTTTC.

This clone was recorded a few times. V and J are TRBV29-1 and TRBJ1-4; 8 bases match TRBD1. The ends lost 4 bases at V and 12 bases at J; junction bases unmatched: 13. The CDR3 contains 14 residues. Germline V lookup: CDR1 SQVTM, CDR2 ANQGSEA. CDR3 nucleotide sequence: TGCAGCGTTGTCCCAGGGGGCTTTTCGTCCGAACTGTTTTTT. As protein: CSVVPGGFSSELFF. Using reference TRBV29-1 and TRBJ1-4 for the parts outside the CDR3, the full variable domain is SAVISQKPSRDICQRGTSLTIQCQVDSQVTMMFWYRQQPGQSLTLIATANQGSEATYESGFVIDKFPISRPNLTFSTLTVSNMSPEDSSIYLCSVVPGGFSSELFFGSGTQLSVL.

The J gene is TRBJ2-7, the V gene TRBV28; D gene ambiguous. V was pared by 3 bases and J by 3 bases, with 9 bases between. Germline CDR1 MDHEN, CDR2 SYDVKM. The CDR3 consists of 13 residues. Here the CDR3 reads CASSLGSNYEQYF. The CDR3 nucleotides are TGTGCCAGCAGTTTGGGGTCGAACTACGAGCAGTACTTC.

This rearrangement joins TRBV28 to TRBJ2-2, with 13 nucleotides matching TRBD2. V shed 4 bases and J 7 bases; nucleotides not matched to a gene: 6. Germline values: CDR1 MDHEN, CDR2 SYDVKM. The CDR3 contains 16 residues. DNA of the CDR3: TGTGCCAGCAGTTGGACTAGCGGGAGAAATGACGGGGAGCTGTTTTTT. Translation gives CASSWTSGRNDGELFF.

About this clone itself: This sample also contains other DNA sequences that code for the same CDR3. The chain employs TRBV19 and TRBJ2-7; the D is unclear. Trimming stripped 1 base from V and 1 base from J, with 5 bases between. The CDR3 runs 13 residues. Per the germline V gene, CDR1 is LNHDA and CDR2 is SQIVND (reference sequence). In nucleotides, the CDR3 is TGTGCCAGTAGTATAGGTGCGTCCTACGAGCAGTACTTC. This encodes CASSIGASYEQYF.

The CDR3 nucleotides read TGTGCCAGCAGTTTATCCATTCCCAGACTAGGTATCTACGAGCAGTACTTC. It translates to CASSLSIPRLGIYEQYF. V gene TRBV27 combines with J gene TRBJ2-7; maybe TRBD2 (6 bases). The CDR3 is made up of 17 amino acids. From germline, CDR1 is MNHEY and CDR2 SMNVEV (reference sequence). Trimming left V 0 bases short and J 3 bases short, with 18 bases between.

The chain carries TRBV28 and TRBJ2-7; D perhaps matches TRBD2 (6 bases). This CDR3 has 14 residues. V lost 7 bases, J lost 0 bases, and 13 bases lay in between. Per the germline V gene, CDR1 is MDHEN and CDR2 is SYDVKM. CDR3: CASTVRGYSYEQYF. CDR3 DNA sequence: TGTGCCAGCACCGTACGGGGGTACTCCTACGAGCAGTACTTC.

V usage is TRBV2 and J usage is TRBJ2-3; no reliable D call. The CDR3 length is 11 residues. Between the trimmed V and J ends, which lost 5 bases and 5 bases, there was a span of 5 bases. Germline CDR1 reads SNHLY; CDR2 reads FYNNEI. The CDR3 DNA sequence: TGTGCCAGCAGTAAGGGAGATACGCAGTATTTT. It specifies CASSKGDTQYF.

The J gene is TRBJ2-3, the V gene TRBV5-1; D is uncertain. CDR3 size: 15 residues. Trimming cost V 3 bases and J 7 bases, with 18 bases left between them. The germline gives CDR1 SGHRS, CDR2 YFSETQ. The CDR3: CASSSRSNTQYTQYF. CDR3 sequence (DNA): TGCGCCAGCAGCTCCCGCTCGAACACTCAATATACGCAGTATTTT.

A word on this clone: The same CDR3 also results from other DNA sequences found in this sample. V usage is TRBV28 and J usage is TRBJ2-7; possibly TRBD1 for D (6 bases). Trimming took off 3 bases at V and 2 bases at J, with 8 bases between the two ends. The CDR3 sequence is 13 residues long. Per the germline V gene, CDR1 is MDHEN and CDR2 is SYDVKM. CDR3 in amino acids: CASSFRGAYEQYF. DNA of the CDR3: TGTGCCAGCAGTTTCAGGGGAGCCTACGAGCAGTACTTC.

The gene calls are TRBV5-4 and TRBJ1-1, with no clear D. Trimming stripped 0 bases from V and 2 bases from J, with 17 bases between. Germline V gene data show CDR1 as SGHNT and CDR2 as YYREEE (reference sequence). This CDR3 region has 17 residues. CDR3 residues: CASSLDGLYDRNTEAFF. Written as DNA, the CDR3 is TGTGCCAGCAGCTTGGACGGATTATACGACCGAAACACTGAAGCTTTCTTT.

This chain joins TRBV7-9 and TRBJ2-7; D not resolved. Germline V lookup: CDR1 SEHNR, CDR2 FQNEAQ (reference sequence). The length of the CDR3 is 15 residues. Trimming removed 3 bases at V and 0 bases at J, with 12 bases between. CDR3 nucleotide sequence: TGTGCCAGCAGCTTGCTCACTGCGAGCTCCTACGAGCAGTACTTC. This gives the protein CASSLLTASSYEQYF.

With respect to this clone: The identical CDR3 is also encoded by other nucleotide sequences in the sample. This chain connects TRBV6-5 to TRBJ2-5; D ambiguous. V was clipped by 2 bases and J by 4 bases, with 11 bases between them. The CDR3 runs 14 residues. CDR1 is MNHEY and CDR2 is SVGAGI in the germline V gene. CDR3 loop: CASSYSEVGETQYF. The CDR3 DNA sequence: TGTGCCAGCAGTTACAGCGAGGTCGGAGAGACCCAGTACTTC.

This chain joins TRBV4-3 and TRBJ2-7; 9 positions match TRBD2. With 1 base clipped from V and 3 bases from J, the junction kept 4 bases outside the gene matches. This CDR3 region has 15 residues. Germline assignment: CDR1 LGHNA and CDR2 YSLEER. The CDR3, as DNA: TGCGCCAGCAGCCAAGGTCTAGCGGGACTCTACGAGCAGTACTTC. Its translation is CASSQGLAGLYEQYF.

As to this clone: The sample contains more than one DNA sequence encoding this CDR3. The rearrangement links TRBV7-2 to TRBJ1-3, with D unclear. Germline lookup yields CDR1 SGHTA and CDR2 FQGNSA. V was cut by 5 bases and J by 0 bases, with 11 bases left in between. The CDR3 has 15 residues. In DNA form, the CDR3 reads TGTGCCAGCAGCCTTTACAGAGACTCTGGAAACACCATATATTTT. This codes for CASSLYRDSGNTIYF.

The chain recombines TRBV7-9 with TRBJ2-3, with D unclear. This CDR3 has 14 residues. Trimming took 5 bases from V and 1 from J, leaving 10 bases between them. The germline V gene has CDR1 SEHNR and CDR2 FQNEAQ (reference sequence). The CDR3 DNA is TGTGCCAGCAGCAAGGGTATGGGCACAGATACGCAGTATTTT. Translating it yields CASSKGMGTDTQYF.

V usage is TRBV5-5 and J usage is TRBJ2-7, with 7 positions matching TRBD1. This CDR3 is 16 amino acids long. Germline CDR1 reads SGHKS; CDR2 reads YYEKEE (reference sequence). J lost 3 bases, V lost 0 bases, and 9 bases had no gene match. The CDR3 sequence is CASSLVGGQARYEQYF. As DNA, the CDR3 is TGTGCCAGCAGCTTGGTTGGTGGACAGGCCCGCTACGAGCAGTACTTC.

The chain carries TRBV15 and TRBJ2-5; the D is unclear. The CDR3 sequence is 14 residues long. CDR1 and CDR2 from the germline V gene are LNHNV and YYDKDF (reference sequence). V was trimmed by 3 bases and J by 2 bases, leaving 10 bases between them. The CDR3 DNA follows: TGTGCCACCAGCAGCGACCCGAGGCAAGAGACCCAGTACTTC. Its protein product is CATSSDPRQETQYF.

The chain links TRBV28 to TRBJ1-5; D unresolved. This CDR3 spans 15 amino acids. CDR1 and CDR2 from the germline V gene are MDHEN and SYDVKM. Trimming took off 5 bases at V and 2 bases at J, with 13 bases between the two ends. The CDR3 here is CASSPRTVGNQPQHF. The CDR3 nucleotides read TGTGCCAGCAGTCCGAGGACGGTCGGCAATCAGCCCCAGCATTTT.

The chain couples TRBV6-1 to TRBJ2-7; 7 bases align to TRBD2. J was trimmed by 0 bases and V by 7 bases; bases with no gene match: 3. CDR1 is MNHNS and CDR2 is SASEGT in the germline V gene. The CDR3 sequence is 13 residues long. The CDR3, as DNA: TGTGCCAGCACCAAGCGGGACTCCTACGAGCAGTACTTC. Protein: CASTKRDSYEQYF.

The rearrangement joins TRBV7-9 to TRBJ2-3, with 7 bases fitting TRBD2. Germline CDR1 SEHNR, CDR2 FQNEAQ (reference sequence). This CDR3 has 17 amino acids. The ends lost 4 bases at V and 0 bases at J; junction bases unmatched: 10. The CDR3 sequence is CASSSNLAAASTDTQYF. DNA of the CDR3: TGTGCCAGCAGCTCCAATCTAGCGGCAGCTAGCACAGATACGCAGTATTTT.

The V call is TRBV21-1, the J call TRBJ1-1; TRBD1, the table's D call, lacks a check against the DNA. TRBV21-1 is a pseudogene segment. This CDR3 has 16 amino acids. CDR3 region: CASSTGYRGLNTEAFF. For the CDR3, the DNA is TGTGCCAGCAGCACGGGATACAGGGGACTGAACACTGAAGCTTTCTTT.

The chain uses TRBV5-1 and TRBJ2-5, with a weak D call TRBD2 (6 bases). Germline V gene data show CDR1 as SGHRS and CDR2 as YFSETQ. V gave up 0 bases and J gave up 3 bases, with 15 bases separating them. The CDR3 contains 16 residues. The CDR3 sequence: CASSLGIGGSEETQYF. CDR3 DNA: TGCGCCAGCAGCTTGGGGATTGGAGGGTCGGAAGAGACCCAGTACTTC.

This clone was observed a single time. The rearrangement joins TRBV5-1 to TRBJ2-3, with 7 bases identical to TRBD2. V shed 5 bases and J 3 bases; nucleotides not matched to a gene: 12. The length of the CDR3 is 16 residues. Germline loops: CDR1 SGHRS, CDR2 YFSETQ. CDR3 DNA: TGCGCCAGCAGACCACTTGGGGGAGGGCCGACAGATACGCAGTATTTT. This encodes CASRPLGGGPTDTQYF.

This chain joins TRBV11-2 and TRBJ2-3; 8 bases agree with TRBD1. Germline V gene lookup returns CDR1 SGHAT and CDR2 FQNNGV. V shed 4 bases, J shed 4 bases, and the junction held 1 base outside the gene matches. This CDR3 region has 13 residues. CDR3 amino acids: CASSWTGSDTQYF. The DNA of the CDR3 is TGTGCCAGCAGCTGGACAGGGTCAGATACGCAGTATTTT.